Sequencing of this T cell receptor beta chain was carried out in a study of tissue T cells after allogeneic stem cell transplantation. Documented time point: mouse harvest day 14 after allogeneic transplant. Each mouse received 10^7 T-cell-depleted marrow cells plus 10^6 splenic CD5+ T cells by tail vein. This clone is medium-sized (0.01 to 0.1%). Gene names and germline match the mouse. Assay used: immunoSEQ multiplex PCR; TCRdb lists only in-frame clones, some missing. This table holds 7,500 to 8,000 clones, roughly a third found once. Sequenced input: skin. This receptor was taken from a female BALB/c mouse given C57BL/6 T cells with graft-versus-host disease after an allogeneic hematopoietic cell transplant.

The sequenced CDR3 bases are TGTGCCAGCAGCCAAGCGGGACTGAGTGCAGAAACGCTGTAT. Translated, it gives CASSQAGLSAETLY. The whole CDR3 is CASSQAGLSAETLYF. J is TRBJ2-3 and V is TRBV5; 7 bases match TRBD2. The CDR3 end falls 1 residue outside the read, so it is completed with the germline J gene. Germline lookup yields CDR1 LGHNA and CDR2 YNLKQL (reference sequence). The CDR3 contains 15 residues. Unmatched junction bases numbered 1, after V lost 1 base and J lost 0 bases.